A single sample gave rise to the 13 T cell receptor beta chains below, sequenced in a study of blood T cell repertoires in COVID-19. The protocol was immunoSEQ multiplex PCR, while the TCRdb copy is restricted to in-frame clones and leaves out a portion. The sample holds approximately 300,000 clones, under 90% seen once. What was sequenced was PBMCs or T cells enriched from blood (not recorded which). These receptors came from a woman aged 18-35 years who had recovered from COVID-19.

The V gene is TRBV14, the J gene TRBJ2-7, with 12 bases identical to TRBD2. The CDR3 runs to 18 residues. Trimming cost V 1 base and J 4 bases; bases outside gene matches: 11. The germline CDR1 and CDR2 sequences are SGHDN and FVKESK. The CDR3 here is CASSQGASGRAFRYEQYF. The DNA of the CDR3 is TGTGCCAGCAGCCAAGGGGCTAGCGGGAGGGCCTTCAGGTACGAGCAGTACTTC. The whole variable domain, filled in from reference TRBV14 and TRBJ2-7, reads EAGVTQFPSHSVIEKGQTVTLRCDPISGHDNLYWYRRVMGKEIKFLLHFVKESKQDESGMPNNRFLAERTGGTYSTLKVQPAELEDSGVYFCASSQGASGRAFRYEQYFGPGTRLTVT.

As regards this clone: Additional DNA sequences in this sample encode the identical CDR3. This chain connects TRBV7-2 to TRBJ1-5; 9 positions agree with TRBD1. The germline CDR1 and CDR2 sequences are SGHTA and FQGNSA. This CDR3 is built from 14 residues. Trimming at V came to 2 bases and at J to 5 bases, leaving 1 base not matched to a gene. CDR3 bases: TGTGCCAGCAGCTTAACAGGGGGCGATCAGCCCCAGCATTTT. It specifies CASSLTGGDQPQHF.

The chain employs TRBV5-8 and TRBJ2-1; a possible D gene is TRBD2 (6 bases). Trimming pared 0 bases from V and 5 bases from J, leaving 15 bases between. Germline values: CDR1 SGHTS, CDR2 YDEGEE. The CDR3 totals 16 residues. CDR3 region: CASSLDWAGFHNEQFF. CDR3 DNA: TGTGCCAGCAGCTTGGACTGGGCGGGGTTCCACAATGAGCAGTTCTTC.

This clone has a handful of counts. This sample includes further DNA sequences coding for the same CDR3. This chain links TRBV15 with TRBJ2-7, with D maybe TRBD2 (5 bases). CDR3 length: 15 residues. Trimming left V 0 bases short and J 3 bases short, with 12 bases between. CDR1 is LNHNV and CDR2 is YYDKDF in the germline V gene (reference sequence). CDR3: CATSRDRGQSYEQYF. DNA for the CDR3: TGTGCCACCAGCAGAGATAGAGGGCAGAGCTACGAGCAGTACTTC.

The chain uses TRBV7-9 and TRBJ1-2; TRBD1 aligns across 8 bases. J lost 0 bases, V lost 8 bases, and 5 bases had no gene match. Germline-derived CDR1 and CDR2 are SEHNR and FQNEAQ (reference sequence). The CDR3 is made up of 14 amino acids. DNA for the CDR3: TGTGCCAGCGAGAGGACAGGGTCTAACTATGGCTACACCTTC. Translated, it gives CASERTGSNYGYTF. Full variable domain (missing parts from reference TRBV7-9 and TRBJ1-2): DTGVSQNPRHKITKRGQNVTFRCDPISEHNRLYWYRQTLGQGPEFLTYFQNEAQLEKSRLLSDRFSAERPKGSFSTLEIQRTEQGDSAMYLCASERTGSNYGYTFGSGTRLTVV.

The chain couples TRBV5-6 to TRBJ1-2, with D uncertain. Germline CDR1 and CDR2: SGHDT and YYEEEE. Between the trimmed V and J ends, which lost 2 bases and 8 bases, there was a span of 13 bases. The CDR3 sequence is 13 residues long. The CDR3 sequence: CASSLDATTGYTF. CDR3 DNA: TGTGCCAGCAGCTTAGATGCCACAACCGGCTACACCTTC.

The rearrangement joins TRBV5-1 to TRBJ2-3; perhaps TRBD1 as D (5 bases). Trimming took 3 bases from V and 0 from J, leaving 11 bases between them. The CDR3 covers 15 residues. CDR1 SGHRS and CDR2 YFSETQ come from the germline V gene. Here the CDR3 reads CASSSSRASTDTQYF. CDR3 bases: TGCGCCAGCAGCTCGAGCAGGGCTAGCACAGATACGCAGTATTTT. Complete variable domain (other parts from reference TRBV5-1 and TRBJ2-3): KAGVTQTPRYLIKTRGQQVTLSCSPISGHRSVSWYQQTPGQGLQFLFEYFSETQRNKGNFPGRFSGRQFSNSRSEMNVSTLELGDSALYLCASSSSRASTDTQYFGPGTRLTVL.

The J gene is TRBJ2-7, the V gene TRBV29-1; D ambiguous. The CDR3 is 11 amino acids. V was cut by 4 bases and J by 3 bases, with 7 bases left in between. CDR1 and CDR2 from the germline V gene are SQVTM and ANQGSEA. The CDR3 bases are TGCAGCGTTGTCATCAGCTACGAGCAGTACTTC. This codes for CSVVISYEQYF.

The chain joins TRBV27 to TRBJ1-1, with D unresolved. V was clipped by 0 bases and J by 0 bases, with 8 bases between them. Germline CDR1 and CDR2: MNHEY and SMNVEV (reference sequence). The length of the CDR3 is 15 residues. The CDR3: CASSLSAGMNTEAFF. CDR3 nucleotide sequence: TGTGCCAGCAGTTTATCGGCGGGGATGAACACTGAAGCTTTCTTT.

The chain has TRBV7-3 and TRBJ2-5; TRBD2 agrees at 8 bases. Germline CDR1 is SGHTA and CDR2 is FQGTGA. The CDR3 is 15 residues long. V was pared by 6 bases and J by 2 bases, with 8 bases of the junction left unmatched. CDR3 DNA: TGTGCCAGCAGACCCGGACTAGCTCAACAAGAGACCCAGTACTTC. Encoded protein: CASRPGLAQQETQYF.

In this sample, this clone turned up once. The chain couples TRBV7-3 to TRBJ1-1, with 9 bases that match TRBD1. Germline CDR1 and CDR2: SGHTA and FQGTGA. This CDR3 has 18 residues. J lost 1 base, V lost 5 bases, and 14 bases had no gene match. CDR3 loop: CASSPRIPGQGKNTEAFF. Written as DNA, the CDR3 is TGTGCCAGCAGCCCTCGAATCCCGGGACAGGGAAAGAACACTGAAGCTTTCTTT. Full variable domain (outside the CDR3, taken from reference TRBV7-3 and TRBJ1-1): GAGVSQTPSNKVTEKGKYVELRCDPISGHTALYWYRQSLGQGPEFLIYFQGTGAADDSGLPNDRFFAVRPEGSVSTLKIQRTERGDSAVYLCASSPRIPGQGKNTEAFFGQGTRLTVV.

CDR3 DNA sequence: TGTGCCAGCAGCCCACGCGGTAAAGTATTGGATAATGAGCAGTTCTTC. Its protein product is CASSPRGKVLDNEQFF. This chain links TRBV3-1 (or the pseudogene TRBV3-2) with TRBJ2-1; D is unresolved. The V gene's germline CDR1 is LGHDT and CDR2 YNNKEL (reference sequence). Trimming removed 4 bases from V and 7 bases from J, with 20 bases in between. The CDR3 loop spans 16 amino acids.

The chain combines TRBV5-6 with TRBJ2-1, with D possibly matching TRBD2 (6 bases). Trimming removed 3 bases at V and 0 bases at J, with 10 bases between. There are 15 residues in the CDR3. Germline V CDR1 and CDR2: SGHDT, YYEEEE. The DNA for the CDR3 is TGTGCCAGCAGCTATGGGGGGTACTCCTACAATGAGCAGTTCTTC. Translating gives CASSYGGYSYNEQFF.